One TCR beta chain is described in this entry. Its antigen is as yet unknown. Amplification of TCR beta CDR3 regions used RNA as the template. An initial round of RT-PCR targeting the TCR CDR3 relied on the HTBI primer set. TCRdb re-called the multiplex PCR reads with MiXCR, one entry per CDR3 protein. Counted here are around 520,000 distinct CDR3 sequences, approximately 14% occurring once; the ten biggest clones make up less than 20%. This sample stems from a study of T cells in Graves' hyperthyroidism and ophthalmopathy. General observations from the study: Separation of ophthalmopathy from stable hyperthyroidism was achieved by a 13 V-J model.

Fresh peripheral blood, around 9.2 ml of it, supplied the PBMCs. After removal of 5 bases from V and 7 bases from J, the junction contained 4 bases not matched to a gene. CDR3 length: 13 amino acids. Germline loops: CDR1 LNHDA, CDR2 SQIVND (reference sequence). The chain uses TRBV19 and TRBJ2-3; 9 bases align to TRBD1. The sequence was obtained from a woman aged 18-29 years with Graves' hyperthyroidism. The sample taken for sequencing was blood. Here the CDR3 DNA reads TGTGCCAGTAGTGGGACAGGGAGGAATACGCAGTATTTT. Translated, it gives CASSGTGRNTQYF.